This T cell receptor (beta chain) appears in the sequencing data of a study of blood T cell repertoires in COVID-19. On the study more broadly: The study drew acute and convalescent COVID-19 samples from the United States, Italy and Spain.

This CDR3 has 13 residues. Trimming pared 1 base from V and 2 bases from J, leaving 6 bases between. CDR1 is SGHKS and CDR2 is YYEKEE in the germline V gene (reference sequence). TCRdb's copy holds only in-frame clones and misses some; the assay was immunoSEQ multiplex PCR. The sample lists a few hundred thousand clones, roughly nine tenths occurring once. V usage is TRBV5-5 and J usage is TRBJ1-1; D is undetermined. The receptor comes from a man aged 60 to 75 with acute or convalescent COVID-19. The sample consisted of peripheral blood. CDR3 sequence (DNA): TGTGCCAGCAGCTTGAACACCAACACTGAAGCTTTCTTT. Its translation is CASSLNTNTEAFF.